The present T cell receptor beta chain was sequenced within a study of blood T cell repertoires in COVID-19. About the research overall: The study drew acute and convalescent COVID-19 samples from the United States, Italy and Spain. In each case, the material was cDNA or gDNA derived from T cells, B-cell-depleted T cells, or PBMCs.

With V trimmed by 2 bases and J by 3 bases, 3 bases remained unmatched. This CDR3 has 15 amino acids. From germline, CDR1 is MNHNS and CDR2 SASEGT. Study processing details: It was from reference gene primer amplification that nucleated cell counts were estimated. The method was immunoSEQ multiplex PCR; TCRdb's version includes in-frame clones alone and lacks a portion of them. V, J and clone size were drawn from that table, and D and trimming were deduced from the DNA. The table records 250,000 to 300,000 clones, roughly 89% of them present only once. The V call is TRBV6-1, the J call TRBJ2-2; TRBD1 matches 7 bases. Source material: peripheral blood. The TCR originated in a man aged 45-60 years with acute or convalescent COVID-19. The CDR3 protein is CASSENRGYTGELFF. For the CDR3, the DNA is TGTGCCAGCAGTGAAAACAGGGGATACACCGGGGAGCTGTTTTTT.